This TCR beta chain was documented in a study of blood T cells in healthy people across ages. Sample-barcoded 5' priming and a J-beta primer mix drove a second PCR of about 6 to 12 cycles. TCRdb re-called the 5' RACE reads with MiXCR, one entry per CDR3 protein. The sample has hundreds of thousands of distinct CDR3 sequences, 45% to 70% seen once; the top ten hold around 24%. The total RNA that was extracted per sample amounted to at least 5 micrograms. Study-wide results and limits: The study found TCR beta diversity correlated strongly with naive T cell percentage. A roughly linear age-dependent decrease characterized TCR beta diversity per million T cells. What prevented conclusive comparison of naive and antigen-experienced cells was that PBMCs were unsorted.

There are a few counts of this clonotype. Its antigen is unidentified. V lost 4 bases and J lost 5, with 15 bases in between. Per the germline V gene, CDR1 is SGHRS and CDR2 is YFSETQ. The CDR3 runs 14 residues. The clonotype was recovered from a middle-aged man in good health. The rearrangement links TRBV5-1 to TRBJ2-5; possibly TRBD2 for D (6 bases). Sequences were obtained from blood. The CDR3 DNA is TGCGCCAGCAGCGTAGCGGTGGGGCATGAGACCCAGTACTTC. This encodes CASSVAVGHETQYF.